Detailed here is one TCR beta chain. Its cognate antigen is unknown. Terminally differentiated effector memory CD45RA+ cells were excluded from the naive CD8 cells, which were CD45RO-negative and positively selected for CCR7. The entry originates in a study of shared clonotypes between healthy human individuals. Study outcomes and limitations: Memory subsets generally showed lower estimated richness than naive subsets. When naive CD4 clonotypes were compared across a few donors, about 4.9% were shared. Exclusively blood specimens were collected; tissue repertoires likely differ.

Only in-frame clones appear in the TCRdb table, and some are missing; sequencing was by immunoSEQ multiplex PCR. The data show hundreds of thousands of clones, with approximately 96% seen just once and about 0.12% held by the top ten. Germline lookup yields CDR1 MNHNS and CDR2 SASEGT. Trimming stripped 1 base from V and 2 bases from J, with 9 bases between. CDR3 length equals 14 residues. The sample was naive CD8+ T cells sorted from blood. The J gene is TRBJ2-7, the V gene TRBV6-1, with D uncertain. This receptor was taken from a woman in her 30s in good health. The chain's CDR3 is CASSEGFQAYEQYF. The CDR3 region has the DNA TGTGCCAGCAGTGAAGGGTTTCAGGCCTACGAGCAGTACTTC.